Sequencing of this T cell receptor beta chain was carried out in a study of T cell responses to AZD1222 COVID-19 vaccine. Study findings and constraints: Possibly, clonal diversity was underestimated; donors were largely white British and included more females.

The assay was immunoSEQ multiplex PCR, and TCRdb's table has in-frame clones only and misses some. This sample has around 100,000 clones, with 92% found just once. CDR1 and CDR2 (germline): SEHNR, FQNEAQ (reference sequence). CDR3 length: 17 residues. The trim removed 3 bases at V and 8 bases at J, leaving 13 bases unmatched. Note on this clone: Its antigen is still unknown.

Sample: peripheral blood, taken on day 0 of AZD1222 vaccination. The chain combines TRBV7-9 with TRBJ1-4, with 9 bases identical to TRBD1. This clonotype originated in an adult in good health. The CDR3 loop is CASSFYGGQGSREKLFF. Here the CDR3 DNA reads TGTGCCAGCAGCTTTTATGGGGGACAGGGAAGTCGGGAAAAACTGTTTTTT.